A selection of T cell receptor beta chains follows, all from one sample in a study of T-cell memory formation after mild COVID-19. TCRdb re-analysed the 5' RACE reads in MiXCR, keeping a single row per CDR3 protein. The profile shows about 350,000 distinct CDR3 sequences, about 13% of them singletons. Sequenced material: PBMCs or a T cell subset sorted from them (not recorded which). All receptors come from a man aged 18 to 35 who had mild COVID-19 (a few samples of this study predate the infection). Cell type and time point are not known. The CDR3 runs from the conserved cysteine through the conserved F or W. Fields, in order: CDR3 length, D gene, J gene, clone size, V gene, CDR3 DNA, CDR3 protein. A D gene is named only where the DNA matches it firmly. Size tells how often a clone was seen (once, few, many) or the class of an expanded clone, and some rows leave it out.

>13|NA|TRBJ1-1|NA|TRBV4-2
TGTGCCAGCCAAGCAGGGAAAAACACTGAAGCTTTCTTT
CASQAGKNTEAFF
>15|NA|TRBJ1-3|few|TRBV10-3
TGTGCCATCAGACCCGCAGGGGCGGAAGGAAACACCATATATTTT
CAIRPAGAEGNTIYF
>14|NA|TRBJ1-1|few|TRBV20-1
TGCAGCGTATCAGGGAACCTGAGGGTCACTGAAGCTTTCTTT
CSVSGNLRVTEAFF
>16|TRBD2|TRBJ2-3|NA|TRBV29-1
TGCAGCGTTGCAGCGAGCGGGGGGCTTGGCGCAGATACGCAGTATTTT
CSVAASGGLGADTQYF
>13|NA|TRBJ1-1|few|TRBV10-3
TGTGCCATCCGCGCTAGGGGGGAAACTGAAGCTTTCTTT
CAIRARGETEAFF
>15|TRBD1|TRBJ1-2|NA|TRBV5-1
TGCGCCAGCAGGAACCCGGGACAGGGGGCAAATGGCTACACCTTC
CASRNPGQGANGYTF
>17|TRBD2|TRBJ2-5|few|TRBV20-1
TGCAGTGCTAGAGGGGCGGGGGTAGCTAGCGACCAAGAGACCCAGTACTTC
CSARGAGVASDQETQYF
>18|TRBD1|TRBJ2-7|NA|TRBV4-2
TGTGCCAGCAGCCTTGGGGTCGCGTCCGGGACAGAGGCCTACGAGCAGTACTTC
CASSLGVASGTEAYEQYF
>16|NA|TRBJ2-3|NA|TRBV2
TGTGCCAGCAGTGAAGCGGGGGGGCCGGGCACAGATACGCAGTATTTT
CASSEAGGPGTDTQYF
>16|NA|TRBJ2-3|few|TRBV10-3
TGTGCCATCAGCTCGGCTGGGGGGGCCCTCACAGATACGCAGTATTTT
CAISSAGGALTDTQYF
>13|NA|TRBJ1-5|many|TRBV7-3
TGTGCCAGCAGCTCGGGAAGCAATCAGCCCCAGCATTTT
CASSSGSNQPQHF
>12|NA|TRBJ2-1|NA|TRBV6-2/TRBV6-3
TGTGCCAGCAGCCCGCGAGTAATTGAGCAGTTCTTC
CASSPRVIEQFF
>14|NA|TRBJ2-3|few|TRBV7-2
TGTGCCAGCAGCCAGGGGGGGAACACAGATACGCAGTATTTT
CASSQGGNTDTQYF
>14|NA|TRBJ1-2|NA|TRBV3-1
TGTGCCAGCAGCCACTCTAGGGTCGACTATGGCTACACCTTC
CASSHSRVDYGYTF
>13|NA|TRBJ1-2|NA|TRBV7-9
TGTGCCAGCAGCTCCAACGGGGCGTATGGCTACACCTTC
CASSSNGAYGYTF
>16|TRBD1|TRBJ1-4|few|TRBV12-3/TRBV12-4
TGTGCCAGCAGTCCCCGGACAGGGGGGGCCTATGAAAAACTGTTTTTT
CASSPRTGGAYEKLFF
>10|NA|TRBJ2-7|NA|TRBV20-1
TGCAGTGCTGGCACCTACGAGCAGTACTTC
CSAGTYEQYF
>15|TRBD1|TRBJ1-2|NA|TRBV6-5
TGTGCCAGCAGTTATTGGGACAGGAGTGATGGGGGCTACACCTTC
CASSYWDRSDGGYTF
>15|NA|TRBJ1-1|many|TRBV5-1
TGCGCCAGCAGCCAACAAGGGCTGGGGGACACTGAAGCTTTCTTT
CASSQQGLGDTEAFF
>17|NA|TRBJ2-5|few|TRBV2
TGTGCCAGCAGTGTGGTCAGGGAAGCAACGCTGAGGGAGACCCAGTACTTC
CASSVVREATLRETQYF
>12|TRBD1|TRBJ1-2|few|TRBV5-1
TGCGCCAGCAGAGTACAGGGGTCAGGCTACACCTTC
CASRVQGSGYTF
>16|NA|TRBJ2-7|NA|TRBV12-3/TRBV12-4
TGTGCCAGCAGCCCCACGACCCGCACGCGGTCCTACGAGCAGTACTTC
CASSPTTRTRSYEQYF
>14|NA|TRBJ2-1|few|TRBV7-6
TGTGCCAGCAGCTTAGAGGGAGGCTACAATGAGCAGTTCTTC
CASSLEGGYNEQFF
>12|NA|TRBJ2-2|many|TRBV2
TGTGCCAGCATTCTGGATGGCGGGGAGCTGTTTTTT
CASILDGGELFF
>17|NA|TRBJ2-1|NA|TRBV14
TGTGCCAGCAGCCAAGGGAGCGGGCGGGGGCTATACAATGAGCAGTTCTTC
CASSQGSGRGLYNEQFF
>17|TRBD2|TRBJ2-3|few|TRBV5-4
TGTGCCAGCAGTCTACTTACTAGCGGGGGACCCACAGATACGCAGTATTTT
CASSLLTSGGPTDTQYF
>13|NA|TRBJ2-7|many|TRBV7-9
TGTGCCAGCAGGTCAGCCGGGAGCCACGAGCAGTACTTC
CASRSAGSHEQYF
>14|TRBD1|TRBJ1-6|few|TRBV10-3
TGTGCCATCAGTGTAAGGGACAGGGGGTCACCCCTCCACTTT
CAISVRDRGSPLHF
>14|TRBD1|TRBJ2-1|NA|TRBV12-3/TRBV12-4
TGTGCCAGCAGTTTCTGGGACAGGGTCCATGAGCAGTTCTTC
CASSFWDRVHEQFF
>16|NA|TRBJ2-5|many|TRBV10-3
TGTGCCATCAGTGAGTCGGTCCAGCGGTCCCAAGAGACCCAGTACTTC
CAISESVQRSQETQYF
>16|TRBD2|TRBJ2-5|NA|TRBV12-3/TRBV12-4
TGTGCCAGCAGTTTTGGCCTAGCGGGGACACAAGAGACCCAGTACTTC
CASSFGLAGTQETQYF
>14|TRBD2|TRBJ2-3|NA|TRBV10-3
TGTGCCTCCCGTCCGGGGGGGAACACAGATACGCAGTATTTT
CASRPGGNTDTQYF
>13|NA|TRBJ2-1|NA|TRBV4-1
TGCGCCAGCAGCCAAGATCTTGCGCCTGAGCAGTTCTTC
CASSQDLAPEQFF
>16|TRBD1|TRBJ1-2|few|TRBV15
TGTGCCACCAGCAGCCCTAACCGGGACAGGGGGAAGAGCTACACCTTC
CATSSPNRDRGKSYTF
>16|NA|TRBJ1-6|few|TRBV2
TGTGCCAGCAGGCAGGGAGGGGGGCAGACTAATTCACCCCTCCACTTT
CASRQGGGQTNSPLHF
>15|TRBD1|TRBJ1-1|few|TRBV2
TGTGCCAGCAGGGGACCGCTGACAGGGTCGGGTGAAGCTTTCTTT
CASRGPLTGSGEAFF
>15|NA|TRBJ1-1|NA|TRBV5-8
TGTGCCAGCAGCTTGGGGCAGGGACCGAGCACTGAAGCTTTCTTT
CASSLGQGPSTEAFF
>13|NA|TRBJ1-2|NA|TRBV7-8
TGTGCCAGCAGCTTAAGGACAGCCTATGGCTACACCTTC
CASSLRTAYGYTF
>13|NA|TRBJ2-7|once|TRBV6-5
TGTGCCAGCAGTTACTCGTTGCGGACCGAGCAGTACTTC
CASSYSLRTEQYF
>13|NA|TRBJ2-7|NA|TRBV12-3/TRBV12-4
TGTGCCAGCAGGACTACTGAGACCTACGAGCAGTACTTC
CASRTTETYEQYF
>15|NA|TRBJ2-3|NA|TRBV5-1
TGCGCCAGCAGCCTCGTCGAGGGAGGTTCGGATACGCAGTATTTT
CASSLVEGGSDTQYF
>15|NA|TRBJ2-3|many|TRBV5-1
TGCGCCAGCACCGTGATCGGGCCTAGCACAGATACGCAGTATTTT
CASTVIGPSTDTQYF
>13|TRBD1|TRBJ2-1|NA|TRBV12-3/TRBV12-4
TGTGCCAGCAGTCGGACAGGGTTCCGTGAGCAGTTATTC
CASSRTGFREQLF
>12|NA|TRBJ2-1|few|TRBV12-3/TRBV12-4
TGTGCCAGCAGTTTCAGAGCGGGTGGTGGGTTCTTC
CASSFRAGGGFF
>13|NA|TRBJ2-3|NA|TRBV7-2
TGTGCCAGCAGCCTTAAACTCACAGATACGCAGTATTTT
CASSLKLTDTQYF
>14|TRBD1|TRBJ1-1|NA|TRBV6-2/TRBV6-3
TGTGCCAGCAACCCGGGACAGGGGAACACTGAAGCTTTCTTT
CASNPGQGNTEAFF
>16|TRBD1|TRBJ2-4|NA|TRBV7-8
TGTGCCAGCAGCTACTCAGGGGGCGCGACCAAAAACATTCAGTACTTC
CASSYSGGATKNIQYF
>14|NA|TRBJ1-1|NA|TRBV24-1
TGTGCCACCAGCGAGACCGGGGCCCACACTGAAGCTTTCTTT
CATSETGAHTEAFF